A single sample is the source of the 6 T cell receptor beta chains below, sequenced in a study of blood T cell repertoires in COVID-19. TCRdb's copy holds only in-frame clones and misses some; the assay was immunoSEQ multiplex PCR. The sample includes some 150,000 clones, 80% to 90% of them seen just once. Specimen: peripheral blood. These receptors originate from a woman in her forties or fifties with active or convalescent COVID-19.

This rearrangement joins TRBV7-9 to TRBJ1-1; 7 nucleotides align to TRBD1. Germline V gene sequence: CDR1 SEHNR, CDR2 FQNEAQ (reference sequence). The CDR3 consists of 14 residues. The V gene end was trimmed by 5 bases and the J gene end by 1 base; junction bases not matched to a gene: 4. CDR3 DNA: TGTGCCAGCAGCGAGGGGGCCCCGAACACTGAAGCTTTCTTT. Translation: CASSEGAPNTEAFF. Looking up the rest from reference TRBV7-9 and TRBJ1-1 gives the full variable domain: DTGVSQNPRHKITKRGQNVTFRCDPISEHNRLYWYRQTLGQGPEFLTYFQNEAQLEKSRLLSDRFSAERPKGSFSTLEIQRTEQGDSAMYLCASSEGAPNTEAFFGQGTRLTVV.

The J gene is TRBJ1-2, the V gene TRBV27, with TRBD1 matching 7 bases. CDR1 is MNHEY, CDR2 SMNVEV, per germline (reference sequence). V was clipped by 2 bases and J by 7 bases; unmatched bases: 16. CDR3 length: 17 amino acids. The CDR3 protein is CASSLKGQSPNYGGYTF. CDR3 bases: TGTGCCAGCAGTTTAAAGGGACAGAGCCCTAACTATGGTGGCTACACCTTC.

The DNA of the CDR3 is TGTGCCAGCAGTTCCCAGGGGAGCTCTGGAAACACCATATATTTT. It is translated as CASSSQGSSGNTIYF. The gene calls are TRBV28 and TRBJ1-3; D is perhaps TRBD1 (6 bases). CDR3 size: 15 residues. CDR1 is MDHEN and CDR2 is SYDVKM in the germline V gene. The V and J ends lost 4 bases and 0 bases respectively, with 10 bases between them.

The CDR3 loop reads CASSSDRAAYNEQFF. CDR3 coding DNA: TGTGCCAGCAGCTCGGACAGGGCGGCCTACAATGAGCAGTTCTTC. This chain joins TRBV7-8 and TRBJ2-1; 8 nucleotides agree with TRBD1. With 4 bases clipped from V and 2 bases from J, the junction kept 4 bases outside the gene matches. The CDR3 is 15 residues long. The germline gives CDR1 SGHVS, CDR2 FQNEAQ.

This clone was detected once. The chain is built from TRBV27 and TRBJ1-1, with 7 bases identical to TRBD1. Germline V gives CDR1 MNHEY, CDR2 SMNVEV (reference sequence). The CDR3 consists of 14 residues. V lost 6 bases and J lost 2; bases outside the gene matches: 6. In nucleotides, the CDR3 is TGTGCCAGCAGGATCGACAGGGCAAACACTGAAGCTTTCTTT. Its translation: CASRIDRANTEAFF.

Notes on this clone: The same CDR3 also results from other DNA sequences found in this sample. V and J are TRBV30 and TRBJ1-5; 8 nucleotides line up with TRBD1. The CDR3 totals 13 residues. J lost 4 bases, V lost 3 bases, and 2 bases had no gene match. Germline lookup yields CDR1 GTSNPN and CDR2 SVGIG (reference sequence). CDR3 coding DNA: TGTGCCTGGAGCGGACAGGGAAATCAGCCCCAGCATTTT. Translating gives CAWSGQGNQPQHF.